The present T cell receptor (beta chain) was sequenced within a study of control samples from healthy donors and cancer patients. Sequenced by immunoSEQ multiplex PCR; TCRdb stores in-frame clones only, minus some. The data contain over 100,000 clones, roughly 92% of them singletons. Trimming removed 4 bases from V and 1 base from J, with 8 bases in between. Looked up from germline, CDR1 is SGHRS and CDR2 is YFSETQ. The CDR3 consists of 13 residues. The genes are TRBV5-1 and TRBJ2-5; D call uncertain. The TCR sequence derives from a man between 18 and 29 years old in good health. Sequencing used blood. The CDR3 DNA reads as TGCGCCAGCAGCCAACACCGCCAAGAGACCCAGTACTTC. Its protein is CASSQHRQETQYF.